The T cell receptor (beta chain) described here comes from a study of T cell responses to AZD1222 COVID-19 vaccine. For the study at large: Second-dose recipients at about 4 or about 12 weeks were treated as one pooled group.

This CDR3 is built from 14 residues. Germline CDR1 SGHRS, CDR2 YFSETQ. V lost 4 bases and J 4 bases, leaving 13 bases between the germline ends. Method: immunoSEQ multiplex PCR; TCRdb's copy keeps in-frame clones and lacks some. Of 120,000 to 150,000 clones in the sample, approximately 90% are singletons; the top ten hold 5.5% to 6.5%. About this clone itself: Its antigen is unidentified.

Findings and limits, study-wide: Clonal diversity was possibly underestimated, and the donors were mostly white British, with more females. The span of vaccine-associated CD4 TCRs extended across spike, with dominance at 160-218 and 743-854.

The sequence derives from an adult in good health. The V gene is TRBV5-1, the J gene TRBJ2-3; either TRBD1 or TRBD2 may fit D (5 bases each). The input for sequencing was peripheral blood, taken on day 0 of AZD1222 vaccination. The chain's CDR3 is CASSTGPGPDTQYF. The CDR3 DNA sequence: TGCGCCAGCAGCACTGGCCCGGGACCAGATACGCAGTATTTT. The variable domain in full, completed from reference TRBV5-1 and TRBJ2-3, reads KAGVTQTPRYLIKTRGQQVTLSCSPISGHRSVSWYQQTPGQGLQFLFEYFSETQRNKGNFPGRFSGRQFSNSRSEMNVSTLELGDSALYLCASSTGPGPDTQYFGPGTRLTVL.